The entry below describes one TCR beta chain. The target antigen is unknown. The junction departs from germline at one end; a sequencing error may be responsible. This sample stems from a study of blood T cells in healthy people across ages. The CDR3 has 16 residues. Germline CDR1 reads MGHDK; CDR2 reads SYGVNS. The study's findings and limits: Naive T cell percentage strongly correlated with TCR beta diversity. Long-lived donors carried more naive CD4+ cells and greater diversity than aged donors.

The second PCR ran about 6 to 11 cycles with a sample-barcoded 5' primer and J-beta primers. TCRdb processed the 5' RACE reads anew with MiXCR; each CDR3 protein has one entry. The sample carries around 1.5 million distinct CDR3 sequences, about 35% recorded once. The origin of this receptor is a woman in her 30s in good health. Sequenced input: blood. The chain links TRBV25-1 to TRBJ2-3; no clear D. The CDR3 protein is CASSDSSRRSTDTQYF. As DNA, the CDR3 is TGTGCCAGCAGTGACTCTTCCAGGCGTAGCACGGATACGCAGTATTTT.